These 9 T cell receptor beta chains were all obtained from the same sample, sequenced in a study of T cell changes during pregnancy in multiple sclerosis (dated by TCRdb to the late 2010s). Receptor libraries were prepared by the immunoSEQ multiplex PCR assay. Not all clones reach the TCRdb copy of this immuneACCESS table, which keeps in-frame sequences only. Checked studies attribute under half of the gap to unresolved V genes and leave the rest unexplained. In all, the sample holds about 55,000 clones, and roughly 92% of those were seen once. The top ten clones comprise about 3% of the sample. Here the sequenced sample was CD8+ T cells from peripheral blood mononuclear cells, taken in the third trimester of pregnancy. The receptors derive from a female donor with multiple sclerosis, enrolled in a pregnancy study.

The V call is TRBV5-6, the J call TRBJ1-2, with D perhaps TRBD1 (6 bases). The CDR3 spans 14 residues. Between the trimmed V and J ends, which lost 4 bases and 4 bases, there was a span of 14 bases. CDR1 is SGHDT and CDR2 is YYEEEE in the germline V gene. This chain's CDR3 is CASSPGTYSYGYTF. Written as DNA, the CDR3 is TGTGCCAGCAGCCCAGGGACATACTCCTATGGCTACACCTTC. The variable domain in full, completed from reference TRBV5-6 and TRBJ1-2, reads DAGVTQSPTHLIKTRGQQVTLRCSPKSGHDTVSWYQQALGQGPQFIFQYYEEEERQRGNFPDRFSGHQFPNYSSELNVNALLLGDSALYLCASSPGTYSYGYTFGSGTRLTVV.

This chain joins TRBV5-6 and TRBJ1-6; tentative D call: TRBD1 (5 bases). Germline V gene data show CDR1 as SGHDT and CDR2 as YYEEEE. The length of the CDR3 is 11 residues. With 2 bases removed from V and 17 bases from J, the gap between germline ends came to 11 bases. Here the CDR3 DNA reads TGTGCCAGCAGCTTTAGCAGGGTTTTCCACTTT. Residues: CASSFSRVFHF.

The chain couples TRBV6-4 to TRBJ2-2; D possibly corresponds to TRBD2 (6 bases). V lost 0 bases and J lost 7, with 24 bases in between. The CDR3 consists of 19 residues. Germline V lookup: CDR1 MRHNA, CDR2 SNTAGT. This CDR3 reads CASSDSRLARQTSSGELFF. CDR3 nucleotide sequence: TGTGCCAGCAGTGACTCTAGGCTAGCGCGACAGACGAGTAGCGGGGAGCTGTTTTTT.

About this clone: Being one base from a much bigger clone, this may be a read error. The chain employs TRBV6-1 and TRBJ2-3; 10 nucleotides align to TRBD2. CDR1 MNHNS and CDR2 SASEGT come from the germline V gene. Trimming removed 2 bases from V and 4 bases from J; junction bases left unmatched: 0. This CDR3 is 14 amino acids long. DNA for the CDR3: TGTGCCAGCAGTGAACTAGCGGGAGCAGATACGCAGTATTTT. Translated, it gives CASSELAGADTQYF.

The rearrangement joins TRBV6-5 to TRBJ2-7; D remains unclear. CDR3 size: 13 residues. Germline CDR1 is MNHEY and CDR2 is SVGAGI. The ends were cut back, 5 bases at V and 5 bases at J, with 13 bases in the middle. For the CDR3, the DNA is TGTGCCAGCAGTAGCCAATTAAGCGACGAGCAGTACTTC. Residues: CASSSQLSDEQYF.

The chain has TRBV2 and TRBJ2-1; 8 positions agree with TRBD2. CDR1 and CDR2 (germline): SNHLY, FYNNEI. The CDR3 length is 13 residues. Trimming took 5 bases from V and 7 from J; bases not matched to a gene: 4. The CDR3 sequence: CASSYSGINEQFF. Here the CDR3 DNA reads TGTGCCAGCAGTTATAGCGGGATTAATGAGCAGTTCTTC.

The rearrangement joins TRBV2 to TRBJ2-3; TRBD1 might be the D (6 bases). Germline values: CDR1 SNHLY, CDR2 FYNNEI. Trimming left V 4 bases short and J 1 base short, with 9 bases between. The CDR3 consists of 14 residues. Here the CDR3 reads CASSVGAGTDTQYF. Written as DNA, the CDR3 is TGTGCCAGCAGTGTGGGGGCGGGCACAGATACGCAGTATTTT.

V gene TRBV7-2 combines with J gene TRBJ2-1; 10 nucleotides agree with TRBD2. The CDR3 length is 20 residues. Germline CDR1 SGHTA, CDR2 FQGNSA. J lost 1 base, V lost 0 bases, and 12 bases had no gene match. In DNA form, the CDR3 reads TGTGCCAGCAGCTTAGCAACTTTGACTCAGCGGGAGGGATCCTACAATGAGCAGTTCTTC. The encoded protein is CASSLATLTQREGSYNEQFF.

The chain recombines TRBV15 with TRBJ2-1; maybe TRBD2 (6 bases). The CDR3 is 14 amino acids. V was clipped by 0 bases and J by 7 bases, with 10 bases between them. Germline values: CDR1 LNHNV, CDR2 YYDKDF (reference sequence). As DNA, the CDR3 is TGTGCCACCAGCAGAGAGGGGGGACCGAATGAGCAGTTCTTC. Translated, it gives CATSREGGPNEQFF.